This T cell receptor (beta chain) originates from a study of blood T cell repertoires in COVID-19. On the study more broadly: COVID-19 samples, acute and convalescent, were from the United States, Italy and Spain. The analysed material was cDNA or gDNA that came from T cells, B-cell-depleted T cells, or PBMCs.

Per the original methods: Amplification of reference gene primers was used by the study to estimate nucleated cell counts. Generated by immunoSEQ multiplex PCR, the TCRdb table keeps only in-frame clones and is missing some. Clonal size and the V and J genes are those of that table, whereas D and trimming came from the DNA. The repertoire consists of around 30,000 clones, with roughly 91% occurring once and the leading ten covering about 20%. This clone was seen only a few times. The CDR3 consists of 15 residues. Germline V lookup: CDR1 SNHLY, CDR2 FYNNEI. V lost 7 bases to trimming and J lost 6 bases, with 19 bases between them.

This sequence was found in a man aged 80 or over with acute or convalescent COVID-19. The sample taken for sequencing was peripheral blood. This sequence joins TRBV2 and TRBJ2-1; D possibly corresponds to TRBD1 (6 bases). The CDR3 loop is CASITHRVKANEQFF. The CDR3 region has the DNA TGTGCCAGCATCACTCACAGGGTCAAGGCCAATGAGCAGTTCTTC.